This TCR beta chain appears in the sequencing data of a study of glioma-infiltrating T cells. The study, taken as a whole, reports: Gliomas, especially low-grade, showed above-expected tissue-blood divergence; non-neoplastic patients showed below.

Concerning this clonotype: Antigen: not known. A single base separates this from a much larger clone, so it may be a read error. As the CDR3 is not closed by the conserved phenylalanine or tryptophan, this likely results from a read error.

Amplification of TCR alpha and beta CDR3 regions from RNA used iRepertoire nested multiplex PCR. Input was roughly 95-400 ng of tissue mRNA or PBMC total RNA. TCRdb fed the multiplex PCR reads into MiXCR, producing one record per CDR3 protein. The table has about 89,000 distinct CDR3 sequences, roughly 23% seen once. Germline lookup yields CDR1 MGHRA and CDR2 YSYEKL. The V segment lost 4 bases and the J segment 7 bases; nucleotides outside the gene matches: 5. The length of the CDR3 is 14 residues. Sequenced sample: glioma tissue, nonneoplastic brain tissue, or PBMCs (not recorded which). The genes are TRBV4-1 and TRBJ1-5; 9 nucleotides match TRBD1. The sequence was collected from a human donor with low-grade glioma or glioblastoma, undergoing nonglioma brain surgery, or in good health (not recorded which). The CDR3: CASSRTDRGQPQHS. The DNA for the CDR3 is TGCGCCAGCAGCCGAACGGACAGGGGACAGCCCCAGCATTCT.